Below are 17 T cell receptor beta chains sequenced from a single sample in a study of T cells in Graves' hyperthyroidism and ophthalmopathy. TCR beta CDR3 region amplification was performed from RNA transcripts. RT-PCR in the first round (using the HTBI primer set) targeted the TCR CDR3. Via MiXCR, TCRdb re-called the multiplex PCR reads, giving one row per CDR3 protein. This repertoire shows approximately 870,000 distinct CDR3 sequences, more than 30% found once; its top ten account for 8.9%. The specimen was blood. The source of these receptors is a man aged 18 to 29 with Graves' hyperthyroidism.

This clonotype was counted only a few times. V usage is TRBV7-2 and J usage is TRBJ1-1, with a tentative D call TRBD1 (5 bases). V was trimmed by 7 bases and J by 4 bases, leaving 22 bases between them. Germline CDR1 and CDR2: SGHTA and FQGNSA. The CDR3 loop spans 16 amino acids. This chain's CDR3 is CASNNLTLRGSTEAFF. CDR3 bases: TGTGCCAGCAATAACCTAACCCTTCGGGGGAGCACTGAAGCTTTCTTT. The whole variable domain, filled in from reference TRBV7-2 and TRBJ1-1, reads GAGVSQSPSNKVTEKGKDVELRCDPISGHTALYWYRQSLGQGLEFLIYFQGNSAPDKSGLPSDRFSAERTGGSVSTLTIQRTQQEDSAVYLCASNNLTLRGSTEAFFGQGTRLTVV.

In its sample, this clonotype was seen a few times. V and J are TRBV7-9 and TRBJ1-4, with D perhaps TRBD1 (6 bases). V was cut by 5 bases and J by 8 bases, with 15 bases left in between. CDR1 SEHNR and CDR2 FQNEAQ come from the germline V gene (reference sequence). The CDR3 loop spans 14 amino acids. The CDR3 sequence: CASSPYREEEKLFF. CDR3 sequence (DNA): TGTGCCAGCAGCCCTTACAGGGAGGAAGAAAAACTGTTTTTT. Combining the CDR3 with reference TRBV7-9 and TRBJ1-4 gives the whole variable domain DTGVSQNPRHKITKRGQNVTFRCDPISEHNRLYWYRQTLGQGPEFLTYFQNEAQLEKSRLLSDRFSAERPKGSFSTLEIQRTEQGDSAMYLCASSPYREEEKLFFGSGTQLSVL.

This clonotype was seen many times. This rearrangement joins TRBV10-3 to TRBJ1-6; 7 nucleotides agree with TRBD1. CDR1 and CDR2 from the germline V gene are ENHRY and SYGVKD. This CDR3 is 13 amino acids long. V shed 8 bases, J shed 4 bases, and the junction held 2 bases outside the gene matches. The CDR3, as DNA: TGTGCCATCGGACAGGAGTATAATTCACCCCTCCACTTT. Its translation: CAIGQEYNSPLHF.

This clonotype was recorded once. The CDR3 loop reads CASSVGAVGTEAFF. CDR3 in DNA: TGTGCCAGCAGTGTAGGGGCGGTGGGCACTGAAGCTTTCTTT. This chain links TRBV25-1 with TRBJ1-1, with D possibly matching TRBD1 (5 bases). This CDR3 has 14 residues. Germline CDR1 is MGHDK and CDR2 is SYGVNS. Trimming left V 4 bases short and J 4 bases short, with 13 bases between.

This clonotype was counted only a few times. The chain couples TRBV12-3 or TRBV12-4 to TRBJ1-3; the D gene is possibly TRBD1 (5 bases). The CDR3 runs 15 residues. V gave up 5 bases and J gave up 1 base, with 12 bases separating them. DNA of the CDR3: TGTGCCAGCAGTGGGGGAGGGTTGTCTGGAAACACCATATATTTT. It specifies CASSGGGLSGNTIYF.

A single count supports this clonotype. This sequence joins TRBV6-5 and TRBJ2-5; 10 bases match TRBD2. The J call is uncertain, as TRBJ2-7 better fits the DNA end. Germline V gene sequence: CDR1 MNHEY, CDR2 SVGAGI. CDR3 size: 13 residues. CDR3 residues: CASNNLAGDEQYF. CDR3 coding DNA: TGTGCCAGCAATAACCTAGCGGGAGACGAGCAGTACTTC.

The CDR3: CAISATSGTYEQYF. DNA of the CDR3: TGTGCCATCAGCGCTACTAGCGGGACCTACGAGCAGTACTTC. The gene calls are TRBV10-3 and TRBJ2-7, with 10 bases that match TRBD2. V trimming: 6 bases; J trimming: 2 bases; junction bases outside the gene matches: 4. CDR1 ENHRY and CDR2 SYGVKD come from the germline V gene. The CDR3 is 14 amino acids.

Only a few counts were recorded for this clonotype. The V gene is TRBV15, the J gene TRBJ1-1, with 8 positions matching TRBD1. V lost 2 bases to trimming and J lost 6 bases; unmatched junction nucleotides: 8. The CDR3 loop spans 15 amino acids. Germline V gene sequence: CDR1 LNHNV, CDR2 YYDKDF (reference sequence). The CDR3 region is CATSRPDTGGAEAFF. DNA of the CDR3: TGTGCCACCAGCAGACCAGACACAGGGGGGGCTGAAGCTTTCTTT. Full variable domain (missing parts from reference TRBV15 and TRBJ1-1): DAMVIQNPRYQVTQFGKPVTLSCSQTLNHNVMYWYQQKSSQAPKLLFHYYDKDFNNEADTPDNFQSRRPNTSFCFLDIRSPGLGDTAMYLCATSRPDTGGAEAFFGQGTRLTVV.

This chain connects TRBV29-1 to TRBJ2-7; D may be TRBD2 (6 bases). The CDR3 covers 13 residues. The germline CDR1 and CDR2 sequences are SQVTM and ANQGSEA. V gave up 6 bases and J gave up 7 bases, with 19 bases separating them. The CDR3 region is CSVQDTSLREQYF. The CDR3 nucleotides are TGCAGCGTCCAAGATACTAGCTTACGAGAGCAGTACTTC.

V usage is TRBV9 and J usage is TRBJ1-6, with TRBD1 matching 8 bases. The CDR3 is 13 residues long. V shed 6 bases, J shed 7 bases, and the junction held 3 bases outside the gene matches. Germline CDR1 is SGDLS and CDR2 is YYNGEE. Here the CDR3 DNA reads TGTGCCAGCACAGGGGGCGGAAATTCACCCCTCCACTTT. Its protein product is CASTGGGNSPLHF.

In its sample, this clonotype was seen many times. V usage is TRBV20-1 and J usage is TRBJ1-2; 7 bases line up with TRBD1. This CDR3 comprises 13 residues. V dropped 6 bases and J dropped 1; count of bases not matched to a gene: 5. Germline CDR1 and CDR2: DFQATT and SNEGSKA (reference sequence). CDR3 loop: CSARTGVNYGYTF. For the CDR3, the DNA is TGCAGTGCAAGGACAGGAGTTAACTATGGCTACACCTTC.

A note on this clonotype: Possible read error: a much larger clone is one base away. V usage is TRBV10-3 and J usage is TRBJ1-5; D remains unclear. The CDR3 covers 14 residues. CDR1 is ENHRY and CDR2 is SYGVKD in the germline V gene. V lost 5 bases and J lost 6, with 14 bases in between. CDR3 residues: CAISLEGNAQPQHF. DNA of the CDR3: TGTGCCATCAGTTTGGAAGGAAACGCTCAGCCCCAGCATTTT.

This clonotype was seen more than once but under ten times. The chain employs TRBV4-3 and TRBJ2-2; D gene uncertain. The V gene's germline CDR1 is LGHNA and CDR2 YSLEER. V gave up 8 bases and J gave up 3 bases, with 16 bases separating them. The CDR3 runs 15 residues. As DNA, the CDR3 is TGCGCCAGCCGAGGAGTCGGACCCCACACCGGGGAGCTGTTTTTT. It is translated as CASRGVGPHTGELFF.

This clonotype was observed at least ten times. The chain uses TRBV20-1 and TRBJ1-2; D unresolved. CDR3 length: 10 amino acids. V lost 3 bases and J 8 bases, leaving 7 bases between the germline ends. Germline CDR1 DFQATT, CDR2 SNEGSKA (reference sequence). Written as DNA, the CDR3 is TGCAGTGCTAGGGGCATGGGCTACACCTTC. Amino acid sequence: CSARGMGYTF.

In its sample, this clonotype was seen many times. The genes are TRBV29-1 and TRBJ2-5, with TRBD2 matching over 12 bases. Trimming cost V 4 bases and J 5 bases; bases outside gene matches: 5. The length of the CDR3 is 14 residues. Per germline, CDR1 SQVTM and CDR2 ANQGSEA. CDR3 nucleotide sequence: TGCAGCGTTGGACTAGCGGGGGCACGGGAGACCCAGTACTTC. Its protein is CSVGLAGARETQYF. Full variable domain (outside the CDR3, taken from reference TRBV29-1 and TRBJ2-5): SAVISQKPSRDICQRGTSLTIQCQVDSQVTMMFWYRQQPGQSLTLIATANQGSEATYESGFVIDKFPISRPNLTFSTLTVSNMSPEDSSIYLCSVGLAGARETQYFGPGTRLLVL.

J is TRBJ1-4 and V is TRBV7-9; maybe TRBD1 (5 bases). V was cut by 2 bases and J by 3 bases, with 13 bases left in between. CDR1 is SEHNR and CDR2 is FQNEAQ in the germline V gene (reference sequence). CDR3 length: 16 residues. The CDR3 DNA reads as TGTGCCAGCAGCTTACTCGGAGGGGCGCCTAATGAAAAACTGTTTTTT. The encoded protein is CASSLLGGAPNEKLFF.

This clonotype was picked up a small number of times. At one end, the junction sequence differs from germline, possibly due to a read error. This rearrangement joins TRBV2 to TRBJ1-4; D uncertain. The CDR3 contains 13 residues. The germline CDR1 and CDR2 sequences are SNHLY and FYNNEI. CDR3 DNA: TGTGCCAGTAGTGAAGCCTTTCAAGAAAAACTGTTTTTT. Translation: CASSEAFQEKLFF.